A single sample gave rise to the 18 T cell receptor beta chains below, sequenced in a study of vaccination effects on CD4 cells after COVID-19 (dated by TCRdb to between 2021 and 2022). Library method: the immunoSEQ multiplex PCR assay. TCRdb carries this immuneACCESS record with in-frame sequences only. Its versions omit some clonotypes, under half of them owing to an unresolved V gene in the studies checked, with the rest unexplained. In all, the sample holds about 41,000 clones, and roughly 70% of those were seen once. Approximately 30% of the sample is in the top ten clones. The ViraFEST assay stimulated PBMC with viral peptide pools and then used TCR sequencing to identify antigen-specific CD4+ T cell clonotypes by expansion. After about 9 days of culture, CD4+ T cells were isolated with the EasySep CD4+ T cell isolation kit. Negative nucleocapsid antibody results before and after vaccination confirmed that the healthy vaccine recipients had no prior SARS-CoV-2 infection.

Their cognate antigens are unknown. Sequencing was performed on CD4+ T cells from PBMCs cultured with HCoV-OC43 spike peptides, taken before COVID-19 vaccination. In light of the paper, this sample's cell subset or site label describes: HCoV-OC43 spike overlapping peptide pool stimulation. Receptors were obtained from a human donor who received a COVID-19 vaccine.

This chain uses TRBV5-5 with TRBJ1-2; D gene uncertain. CDR1 and CDR2 from the germline V gene are SGHKS and YYEKEE (reference sequence). This CDR3 is 14 amino acids long. Trimming left V 0 bases short and J 8 bases short, with 14 bases between. CDR3 loop: CASSLAPGPLGYTF. CDR3 nucleotides: TGTGCCAGCAGCTTGGCACCCGGACCCCTGGGCTACACCTTC.

The chain carries TRBV30 and TRBJ1-2; TRBD1 agrees at 8 bases. The germline gives CDR1 GTSNPN, CDR2 SVGIG (reference sequence). This CDR3 is built from 16 residues. With 1 base clipped from V and 6 bases from J, the junction kept 13 bases outside the gene matches. DNA of the CDR3: TGTGCCTGGAGTGCACATAAGGGGGGCAGGGGGCATGGCTACACCTTC. Translation gives CAWSAHKGGRGHGYTF.

J is TRBJ2-4 and V is TRBV19; D is perhaps TRBD1 (5 bases). This CDR3 has 15 residues. Trimming left V 4 bases short and J 0 bases short, with 10 bases between. The germline V gene encodes CDR1 LNHDA and CDR2 SQIVND (reference sequence). The CDR3: CASSKQELAKNIQYF. Written as DNA, the CDR3 is TGTGCCAGTAGTAAACAGGAGCTAGCCAAAAACATTCAGTACTTC.

This clone was seen a handful of times. The V and J genes are TRBV6-6 and TRBJ1-2; 7 nucleotides agree with TRBD1. The junction had 9 bases not matched to a gene; V was cut back by 2 bases and J by 6 bases. The CDR3 sequence is 15 residues long. Looked up from germline, CDR1 is MNHNY and CDR2 is SVGAGI (reference sequence). CDR3 coding DNA: TGTGCCAGCAGTTACCTTATCAGGGGGTTCGATGGCTACACCTTC. Translation gives CASSYLIRGFDGYTF.

The table lists this clone with a count of one. This chain connects TRBV18 to TRBJ2-2; no clear D. The CDR3 has 15 residues. Germline CDR1 reads KGHSH; CDR2 reads LQKENI. Trimming shortened V by 3 bases and J by 4 bases, and 12 bases separated the two germline ends. The CDR3: CASSPRTGGTGELFF. The CDR3 DNA is TGTGCCAGCTCACCCAGGACGGGCGGCACCGGGGAGCTGTTTTTT.

DNA for the CDR3: TGTGCCAGCAGTTACTCAGGGTTTCGCGGCTACACCTTC. Amino acids: CASSYSGFRGYTF. This chain connects TRBV6-6 to TRBJ1-2; no clear D gene. Trimming left V 0 bases short and J 8 bases short, with 10 bases between. Looked up from germline, CDR1 is MNHNY and CDR2 is SVGAGI (reference sequence). CDR3 length equals 13 residues.

The chain combines TRBV6-2 or TRBV6-3 with TRBJ1-2; tentative D call: TRBD1 (6 bases). The CDR3 runs to 14 residues. V lost 7 bases and J lost 5, with 17 bases in between. The germline V gene has CDR1 MNHEY and CDR2 SVGEGT. CDR3 DNA sequence: TGTGCCAGCACCCCATTTGGGACAAGTTATGGCTACACCTTC. Its protein product is CASTPFGTSYGYTF.

This clone has a handful of counts. The V gene is TRBV20-1, the J gene TRBJ1-2, with 8 bases identical to TRBD1. Germline values: CDR1 DFQATT, CDR2 SNEGSKA (reference sequence). The CDR3 spans 10 residues. V trimming: 6 bases; J trimming: 8 bases; junction bases outside the gene matches: 2. Here the CDR3 reads CSARGQGYTF. CDR3 nucleotides: TGCAGTGCCAGGGGGCAAGGCTACACCTTC.

The table lists this clone with a few counts. The chain joins TRBV7-2 to TRBJ2-1; TRBD2 matches 7 bases. Germline assignment: CDR1 SGHTA and CDR2 FQGNSA. Losses at the gene ends were 4 bases for V and 12 bases for J; bases not matched to a gene: 6. The CDR3 length is 12 residues. The CDR3 DNA reads TGTGCCAGCAGCTCCACGCGGGGGTGGCAGTTCTTC. It is translated as CASSSTRGWQFF.

This clone has a handful of counts. The CDR3 sequence: CASSLRGATGELFF. The CDR3 DNA is TGTGCCAGCAGTCTCCGGGGGGCCACCGGGGAGCTGTTTTTT. The J gene is TRBJ2-2, the V gene TRBV6-5; tentatively, D is TRBD2 (7 bases). The V and J ends lost 5 bases and 4 bases respectively, with 11 bases between them. Germline values: CDR1 MNHEY, CDR2 SVGAGI. The CDR3 sequence is 14 residues long.

CDR3 region: CASSYQTDLNTEAFF. CDR3 coding DNA: TGTGCCAGCTCATATCAGACAGATTTGAACACTGAAGCTTTCTTT. The chain employs TRBV18 and TRBJ1-1; the D gene is possibly TRBD1 (5 bases). The germline V and J ends were trimmed by 5 bases and 0 bases, with 13 bases remaining between them. Germline-derived CDR1 and CDR2 are KGHSH and LQKENI. The CDR3 consists of 15 residues.

In DNA, the CDR3 is TGTGCCAGCAGCGTAGTAACTGGAAACACTGAAGCTTTCTTT. Its protein product is CASSVVTGNTEAFF. The V and J genes are TRBV9 and TRBJ1-1; unclear D gene. Germline V gene lookup returns CDR1 SGDLS and CDR2 YYNGEE. The CDR3 runs to 14 residues. Trimming took 0 bases from V and 2 from J, leaving 8 bases between them.

This clone has only a few counts. The chain employs TRBV7-2 and TRBJ2-1; D is perhaps TRBD1 (7 bases). The CDR3 is 13 residues long. Germline V lookup: CDR1 SGHTA, CDR2 FQGNSA. V lost 3 bases, J lost 9 bases, and 12 bases lay in between. The CDR3 sequence: CASSFQGGGEQFF. Written as DNA, the CDR3 is TGTGCCAGCAGCTTCCAGGGGGGCGGTGAGCAGTTCTTC.

V and J are TRBV6-5 and TRBJ1-2; 7 positions agree with TRBD1. The CDR3 spans 13 residues. V dropped 5 bases and J dropped 2; count of bases not matched to a gene: 2. Germline CDR1 is MNHEY and CDR2 is SVGAGI. CDR3: CASSKDRNYGYTF. DNA of the CDR3: TGTGCCAGCAGTAAGGACAGGAACTATGGCTACACCTTC.

This clone was observed a few times. CDR3 sequence reads: CASSLEVTGVGNEQFF. In DNA, the CDR3 is TGTGCCAGCAGCTTGGAGGTGACAGGGGTTGGGAATGAGCAGTTCTTC. The chain joins TRBV5-4 to TRBJ2-1, with 8 bases matching TRBD1. V dropped 0 bases and J dropped 7; count of bases not matched to a gene: 9. From germline, CDR1 is SGHNT and CDR2 YYREEE (reference sequence). The CDR3 runs 16 residues.

This CDR3 is CASSTGDRTGELFF. The CDR3 DNA is TGTGCCAGCAGCACCGGGGACCGCACCGGGGAGCTGTTTTTT. This chain uses TRBV9 with TRBJ2-2, with D possibly being TRBD1 or TRBD2 (5 bases each). CDR3 length: 14 amino acids. From germline, CDR1 is SGDLS and CDR2 YYNGEE. V lost 4 bases and J 4 bases, leaving 11 bases between the germline ends.

The table lists this clone with a few counts. V is TRBV5-1 and J is TRBJ2-5; D may be TRBD2 (5 bases). The CDR3 spans 15 residues. V lost 1 base and J 3 bases, leaving 13 bases between the germline ends. The germline V gene encodes CDR1 SGHRS and CDR2 YFSETQ. The CDR3 spells CASSLSSRAEETQYF. The CDR3 nucleotides are TGCGCCAGCAGCTTGTCTAGCCGAGCCGAAGAGACCCAGTACTTC.

The chain has TRBV6-2 or TRBV6-3 and TRBJ2-1, with TRBD1 matching 8 bases. Germline lookup yields CDR1 MNHEY and CDR2 SVGEGT. This CDR3 is 20 amino acids long. J gave up 5 bases and V 0 bases, and 18 bases lay outside the gene matches. CDR3 bases: TGTGCCAGCAGTTACTCGATAAAGGTGACTTGGACAGGGAAGGACAATGAGCAGTTCTTC. This gives the protein CASSYSIKVTWTGKDNEQFF.